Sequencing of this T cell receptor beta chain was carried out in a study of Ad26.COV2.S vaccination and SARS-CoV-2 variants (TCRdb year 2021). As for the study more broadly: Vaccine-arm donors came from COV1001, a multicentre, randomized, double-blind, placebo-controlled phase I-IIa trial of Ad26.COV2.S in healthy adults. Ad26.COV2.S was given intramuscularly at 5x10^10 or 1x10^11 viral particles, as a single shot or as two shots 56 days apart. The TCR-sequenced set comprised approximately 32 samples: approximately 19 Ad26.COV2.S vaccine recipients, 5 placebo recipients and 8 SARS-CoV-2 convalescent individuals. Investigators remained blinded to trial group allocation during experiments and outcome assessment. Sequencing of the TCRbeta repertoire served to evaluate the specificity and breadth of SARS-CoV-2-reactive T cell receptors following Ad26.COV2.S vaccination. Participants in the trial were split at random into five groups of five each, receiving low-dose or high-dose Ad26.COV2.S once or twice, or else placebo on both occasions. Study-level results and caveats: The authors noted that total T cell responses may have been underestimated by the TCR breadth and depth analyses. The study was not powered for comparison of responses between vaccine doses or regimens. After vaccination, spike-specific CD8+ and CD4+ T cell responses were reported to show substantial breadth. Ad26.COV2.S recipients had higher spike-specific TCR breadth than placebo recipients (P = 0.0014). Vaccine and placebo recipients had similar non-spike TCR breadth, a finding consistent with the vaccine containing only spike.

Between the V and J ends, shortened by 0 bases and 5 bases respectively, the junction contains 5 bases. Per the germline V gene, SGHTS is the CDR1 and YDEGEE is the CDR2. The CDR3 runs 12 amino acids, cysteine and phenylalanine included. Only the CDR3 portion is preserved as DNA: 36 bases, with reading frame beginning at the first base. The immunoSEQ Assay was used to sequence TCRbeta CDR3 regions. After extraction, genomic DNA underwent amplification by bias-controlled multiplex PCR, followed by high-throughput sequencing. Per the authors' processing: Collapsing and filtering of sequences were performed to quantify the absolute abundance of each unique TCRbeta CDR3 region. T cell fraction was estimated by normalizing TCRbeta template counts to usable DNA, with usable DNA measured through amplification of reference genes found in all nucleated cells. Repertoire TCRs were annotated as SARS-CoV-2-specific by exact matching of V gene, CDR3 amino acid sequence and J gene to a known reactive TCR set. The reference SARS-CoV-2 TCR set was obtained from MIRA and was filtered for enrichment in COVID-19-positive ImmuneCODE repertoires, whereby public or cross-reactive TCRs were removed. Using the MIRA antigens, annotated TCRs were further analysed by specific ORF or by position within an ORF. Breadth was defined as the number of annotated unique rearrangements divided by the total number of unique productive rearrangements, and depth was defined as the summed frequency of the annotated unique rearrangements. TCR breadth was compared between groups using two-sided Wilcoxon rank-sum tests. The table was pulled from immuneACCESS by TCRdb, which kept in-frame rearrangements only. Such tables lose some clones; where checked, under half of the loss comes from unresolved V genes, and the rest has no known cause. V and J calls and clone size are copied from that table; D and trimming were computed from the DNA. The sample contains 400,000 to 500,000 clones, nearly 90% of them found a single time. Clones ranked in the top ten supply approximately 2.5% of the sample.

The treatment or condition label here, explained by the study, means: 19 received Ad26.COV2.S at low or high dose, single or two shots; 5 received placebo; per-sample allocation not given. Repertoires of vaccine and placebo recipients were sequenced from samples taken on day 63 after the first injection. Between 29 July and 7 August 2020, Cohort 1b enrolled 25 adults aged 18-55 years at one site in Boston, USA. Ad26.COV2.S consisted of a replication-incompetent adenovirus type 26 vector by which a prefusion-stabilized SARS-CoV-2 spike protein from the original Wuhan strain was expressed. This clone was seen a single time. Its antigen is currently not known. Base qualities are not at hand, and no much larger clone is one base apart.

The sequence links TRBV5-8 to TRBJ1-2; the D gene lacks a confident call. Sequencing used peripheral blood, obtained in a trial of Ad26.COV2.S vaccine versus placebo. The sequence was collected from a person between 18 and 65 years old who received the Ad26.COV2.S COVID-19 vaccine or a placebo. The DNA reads TGTGCCAGCAGCTTGGTCGTTTATGGCTACACCTTC. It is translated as CASSLVVYGYTF.